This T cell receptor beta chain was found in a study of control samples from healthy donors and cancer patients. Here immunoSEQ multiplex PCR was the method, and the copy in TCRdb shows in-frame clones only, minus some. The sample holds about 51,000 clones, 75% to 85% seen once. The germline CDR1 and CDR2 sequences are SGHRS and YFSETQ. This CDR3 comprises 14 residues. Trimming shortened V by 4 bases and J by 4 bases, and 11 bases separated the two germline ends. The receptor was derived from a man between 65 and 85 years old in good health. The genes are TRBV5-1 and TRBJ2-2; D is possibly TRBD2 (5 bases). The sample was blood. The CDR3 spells CASSPTSTTGELFF. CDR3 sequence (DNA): TGCGCCAGCAGCCCCACTAGTACCACCGGGGAGCTGTTTTTT.